The source of this T cell receptor (beta chain) is a study of T cell responses to AZD1222 COVID-19 vaccine. Overall study results and limits: Mostly white British, mostly female donors; authors suggested clonal diversity may be underestimated.

Data came from immunoSEQ multiplex PCR; TCRdb stores just in-frame clones and leaves some out. The sample has 73,000 or so clones, more than 70% seen once. As for this clone: As yet, its antigen is unknown.

Germline CDR1 reads KGHSH; CDR2 reads LQKENI. Trimming took 3 bases from V and 3 from J; bases not matched to a gene: 4. CDR3 length: 14 amino acids. The clonotype comes from an adult in good health. The rearrangement joins TRBV18 to TRBJ1-2; TRBD1 agrees at 7 bases. This material consisted of peripheral blood, taken on day 0 of AZD1222 vaccination. The CDR3 spells CASSPSGTDYGYTF. The CDR3 nucleotides are TGTGCCAGCTCACCTTCCGGGACAGACTATGGCTACACCTTC.